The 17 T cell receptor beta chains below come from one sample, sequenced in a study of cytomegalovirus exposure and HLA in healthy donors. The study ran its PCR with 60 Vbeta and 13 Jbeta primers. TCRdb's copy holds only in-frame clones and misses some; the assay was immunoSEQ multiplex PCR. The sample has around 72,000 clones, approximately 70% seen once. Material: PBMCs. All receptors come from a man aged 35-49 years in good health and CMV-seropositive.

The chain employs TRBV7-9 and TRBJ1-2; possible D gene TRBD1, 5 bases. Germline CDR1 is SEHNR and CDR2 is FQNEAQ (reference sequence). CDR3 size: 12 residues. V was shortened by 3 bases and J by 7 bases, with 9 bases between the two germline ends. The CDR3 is CASSFRGGGYTF. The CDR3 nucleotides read TGTGCCAGCAGCTTCCGGGGGGGTGGCTACACCTTC.

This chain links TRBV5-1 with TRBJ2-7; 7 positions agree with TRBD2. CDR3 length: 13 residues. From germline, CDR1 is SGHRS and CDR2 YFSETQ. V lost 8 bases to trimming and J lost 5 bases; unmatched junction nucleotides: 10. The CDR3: CASRRTRDHEQYF. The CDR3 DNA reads TGCGCCAGTAGGAGGACTAGGGACCACGAGCAGTACTTC.

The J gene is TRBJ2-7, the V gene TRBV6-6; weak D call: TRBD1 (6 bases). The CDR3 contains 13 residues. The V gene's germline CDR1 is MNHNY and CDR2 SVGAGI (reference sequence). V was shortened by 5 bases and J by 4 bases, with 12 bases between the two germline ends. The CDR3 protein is CASSRDTGYEQYF. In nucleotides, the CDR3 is TGTGCCAGCAGTAGGGACACCGGTTACGAGCAGTACTTC.

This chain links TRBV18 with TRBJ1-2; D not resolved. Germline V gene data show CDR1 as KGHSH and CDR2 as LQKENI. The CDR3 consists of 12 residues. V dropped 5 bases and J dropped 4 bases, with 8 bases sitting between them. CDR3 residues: CASSEKSYGYTF. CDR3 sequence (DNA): TGTGCCAGCTCAGAGAAGAGCTATGGCTACACCTTC. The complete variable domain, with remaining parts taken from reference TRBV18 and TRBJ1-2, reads NAGVMQNPRHLVRRRGQEARLRCSPMKGHSHVYWYRQLPEEGLKFMVYLQKENIIDESGMPKERFSAEFPKEGPSILRIQQVVRGDSAAYFCASSEKSYGYTFGSGTRLTVV.

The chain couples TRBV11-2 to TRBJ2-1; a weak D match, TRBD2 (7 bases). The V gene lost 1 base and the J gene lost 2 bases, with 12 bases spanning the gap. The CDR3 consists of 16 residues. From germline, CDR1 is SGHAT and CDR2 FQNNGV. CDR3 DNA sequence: TGTGCCAGCAGCTTAGGAGGGCGGGGGCCCTACAATGAGCAGTTCTTC. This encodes CASSLGGRGPYNEQFF.

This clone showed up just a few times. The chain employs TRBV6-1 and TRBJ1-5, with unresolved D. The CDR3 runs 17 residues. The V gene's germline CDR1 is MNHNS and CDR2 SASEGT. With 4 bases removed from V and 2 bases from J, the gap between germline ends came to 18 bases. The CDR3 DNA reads TGTGCCAGCAGTGGCCCGACCAGACACGGGGGCAATCAGCCCCAGCATTTT. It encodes CASSGPTRHGGNQPQHF.

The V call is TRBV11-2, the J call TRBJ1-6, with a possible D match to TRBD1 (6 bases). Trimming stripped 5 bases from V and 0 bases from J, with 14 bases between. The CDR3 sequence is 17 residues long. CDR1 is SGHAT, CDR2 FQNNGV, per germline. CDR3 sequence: CASSHPQGSSYNSPLHF. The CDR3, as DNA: TGTGCCAGCAGCCACCCACAGGGAAGCTCCTATAATTCACCCCTCCACTTT.

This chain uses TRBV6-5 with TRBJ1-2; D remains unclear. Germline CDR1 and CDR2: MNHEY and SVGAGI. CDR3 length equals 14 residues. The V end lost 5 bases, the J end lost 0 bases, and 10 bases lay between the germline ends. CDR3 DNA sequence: TGTGCCAGCAGTCAACGAACTTCTAACTATGGCTACACCTTC. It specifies CASSQRTSNYGYTF.

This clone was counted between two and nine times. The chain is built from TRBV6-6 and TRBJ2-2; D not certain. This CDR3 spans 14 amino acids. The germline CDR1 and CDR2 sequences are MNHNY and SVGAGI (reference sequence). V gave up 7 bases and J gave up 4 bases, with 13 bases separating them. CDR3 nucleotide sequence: TGTGCCAGCACCCTAGACGATGTCACCGGGGAGCTGTTTTTT. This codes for CASTLDDVTGELFF.

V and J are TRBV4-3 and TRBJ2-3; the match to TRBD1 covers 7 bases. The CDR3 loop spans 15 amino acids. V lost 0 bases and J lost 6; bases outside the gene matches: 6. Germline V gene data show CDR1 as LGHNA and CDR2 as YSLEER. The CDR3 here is CASSQDPTGVDTQYF. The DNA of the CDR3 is TGCGCCAGCAGCCAAGATCCAACAGGGGTGGATACGCAGTATTTT.

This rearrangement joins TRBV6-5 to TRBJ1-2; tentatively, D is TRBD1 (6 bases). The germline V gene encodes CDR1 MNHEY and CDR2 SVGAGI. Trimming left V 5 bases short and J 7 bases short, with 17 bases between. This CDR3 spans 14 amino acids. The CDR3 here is CASSPNRDRSGYTF. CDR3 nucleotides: TGTGCCAGCAGTCCAAACAGGGATCGGAGTGGCTACACCTTC.

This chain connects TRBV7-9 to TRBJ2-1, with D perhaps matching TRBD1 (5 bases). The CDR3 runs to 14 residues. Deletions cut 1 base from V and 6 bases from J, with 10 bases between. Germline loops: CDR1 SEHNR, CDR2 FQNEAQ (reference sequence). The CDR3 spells CASSLDFQGNEQFF. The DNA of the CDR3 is TGTGCCAGCAGCTTAGACTTCCAGGGCAATGAGCAGTTCTTC.

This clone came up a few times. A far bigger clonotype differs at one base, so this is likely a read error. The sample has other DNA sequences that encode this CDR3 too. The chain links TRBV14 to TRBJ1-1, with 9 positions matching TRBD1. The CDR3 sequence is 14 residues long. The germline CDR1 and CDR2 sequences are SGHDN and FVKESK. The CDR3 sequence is CASSQDRGNTEAFF. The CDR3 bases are TGTGCCAGTAGCCAGGACAGGGGGAACACTGAAGCTTTCTTT.

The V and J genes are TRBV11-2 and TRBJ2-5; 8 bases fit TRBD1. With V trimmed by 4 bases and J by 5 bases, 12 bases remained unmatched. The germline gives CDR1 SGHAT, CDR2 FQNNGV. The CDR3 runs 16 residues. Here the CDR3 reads CASSSIGQGAWETQYF. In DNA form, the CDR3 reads TGTGCCAGCAGCTCTATCGGCCAGGGGGCATGGGAGACCCAGTACTTC.

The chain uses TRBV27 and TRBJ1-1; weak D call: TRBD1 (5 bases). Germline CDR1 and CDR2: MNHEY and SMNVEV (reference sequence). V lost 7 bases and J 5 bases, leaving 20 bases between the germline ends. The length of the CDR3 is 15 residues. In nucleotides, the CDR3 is TGTGCCAGCACCTCCCCCGGGGGGGGAAGGACTGAAGCTTTCTTT. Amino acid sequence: CASTSPGGGRTEAFF.

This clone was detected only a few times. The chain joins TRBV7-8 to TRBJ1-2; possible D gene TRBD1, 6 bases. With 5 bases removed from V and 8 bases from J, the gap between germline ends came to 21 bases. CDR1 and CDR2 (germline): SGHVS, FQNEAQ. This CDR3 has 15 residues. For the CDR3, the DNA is TGTGCCAGCAGCCCGCGAACACGACAGGCCCGAGGCTACACCTTC. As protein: CASSPRTRQARGYTF.

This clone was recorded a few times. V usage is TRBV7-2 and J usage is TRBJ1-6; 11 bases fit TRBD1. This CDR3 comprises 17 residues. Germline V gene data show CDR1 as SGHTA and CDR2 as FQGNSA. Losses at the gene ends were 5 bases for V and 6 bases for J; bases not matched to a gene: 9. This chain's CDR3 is CASSPKGDRGSNSPLHF. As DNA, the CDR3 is TGTGCCAGCAGCCCGAAGGGGGACAGGGGGTCTAATTCACCCCTCCACTTT.